This is a list of T cell receptor beta chains from one sample in a study of CD4 and CD8 cells across lung adenocarcinoma regions. TCRdb reanalysed the PCR reads using MiXCR and keeps one entry per CDR3 protein. The repertoire holds about 7,600 distinct CDR3 sequences, with 35% to 50% as singletons. The sample comprised CD8+ T cells from the center of a lung tumor. Receptor source: a male donor with lung adenocarcinoma. The CD4 and CD8 labels of this study may be unreliable. Each CDR3 is given with its conserved first and last residue. A D gene is named only where the DNA matches it firmly. The listing skips clone size in some rows; elsewhere it reads once, few, many or a size class.

v_gene	abundance	j_gene	d_gene	CDR3aa	CDR3nt
TRBV15	-	TRBJ1-1	TRBD1	CATSRGEGQSF	TGTGCCACCAGCAGAGGCGAGGGACAGTCCTTT
TRBV14	-	TRBJ1-2	TRBD1	CASNQGGGYTF	TGTGCCAGCAACCAAGGGGGCGGCTACACCTTC
TRBV9	-	TRBJ2-3	TRBD2	CASSPRGGASGRATDTQYF	TGTGCCAGCAGCCCCCGGGGGGGGGCTAGCGGGAGGGCTACAGATACGCAGTATTTT
TRBV6-1	few	TRBJ2-5	-	CASSIQGLAEETQYF	TGTGCCAGCAGTATTCAGGGGTTAGCAGAAGAGACCCAGTACTTC
TRBV24-1	few	TRBJ2-1	TRBD2	CAVGRASGSQVIYNEQFF	TGTGCCGTCGGCAGGGCTAGCGGGAGCCAAGTCATCTACAATGAGCAGTTCTTC
TRBV27	once	TRBJ2-1	-	CASSLQGSGRYNEQFF	TGTGCCAGCAGTTTACAGGGTTCGGGCAGATACAATGAGCAGTTCTTC
TRBV5-1	many	TRBJ2-5	-	CASRLSGPGETQYF	TGCGCCAGCAGATTAAGCGGACCGGGGGAGACCCAGTACTTC
TRBV27	many	TRBJ2-3	-	CASSFRWTDTQYF	TGTGCCAGCAGTTTCCGGTGGACAGATACGCAGTATTTT
TRBV9	-	TRBJ2-5	-	CASSVAPLTDTQYF	TGTGCCAGCAGCGTAGCACCTCTCACAGATACCCAGTACTTT
TRBV6-5	-	TRBJ2-5	-	CASSYSMSGAGGTQYF	TGTGCCAGCAGTTACTCGATGTCGGGGGCGGGCGGGACCCAGTACTTC
TRBV7-2	-	TRBJ1-1	-	CASSLVSGLNTEAFF	TGTGCCAGCAGCTTAGTATCGGGGTTGAACACTGAAGCTTTCTTT
TRBV7-7	-	TRBJ2-7	TRBD2	CASSLGLAGGEQYF	TGTGCTAGCAGCTTAGGTCTAGCGGGAGGCGAGCAGTACTTC
TRBV6-5	-	TRBJ2-1	TRBD1	CASSYSSGTGGNEQFF	TGTGCCAGCAGTTACTCGTCCGGGACAGGGGGCAATGAGCAGTTCTTC
TRBV6-1	-	TRBJ2-7	TRBD1	CASRAGTGYYEQYF	TGTGCCAGCAGAGCCGGGACAGGGTACTACGAGCAGTACTTC
TRBV7-2	-	TRBJ2-1	TRBD2	CASSFQRGQETQFF	TGTGCCAGCAGCTTCCAGCGGGGCCAAGAGACCCAGTTCTTC
TRBV6-5	once	TRBJ1-2	-	CASSYSSQMNNYGYTF	TGTGCCAGCAGTTACTCGAGTCAGATGAACAACTATGGCTACACCTTC
TRBV20-1	-	TRBJ1-5	-	CRSLGRGTSNQPQHF	TGCAGGTCACTCGGGCGGGGCACTAGCAATCAGCCCCAGCATTTT
TRBV6-1	-	TRBJ2-1	TRBD1	CASRPGQGVGNEQFF	TGTGCCAGCAGGCCTGGACAGGGAGTAGGTAATGAGCAGTTCTTC
TRBV27	-	TRBJ1-2	TRBD1	CASSLSGTGLYGYTF	TGTGCCAGCAGTTTAAGTGGGACAGGGCTCTATGGCTACACCTTC
TRBV4-1	-	TRBJ2-5	TRBD2	CARRNERGSQETQYF	TGCGCCAGGAGAAACGAGCGGGGGAGCCAAGAGACGCAGTATTTC
TRBV7-2	-	TRBJ2-1	TRBD2	CASSPLAGGNEQFF	TGTGCCAGCAGCCCACTAGCGGGAGGTAATGAGCAGTTCTTC
TRBV6-1	-	TRBJ2-3	-	CASSEVGLRGKNTQYF	TGTGCCAGCAGTGAAGTGGGGCTGCGAGGCAAAAACACGCAGTATTTC
TRBV6-1	-	TRBJ2-1	TRBD2	CASSAGLAGVYEQFF	TGTGCCAGCAGTGCCGGACTAGCGGGAGTTTATGAGCAGTTCTTC
TRBV6-5	few	TRBJ1-1	-	CASSYGGYDTEAFF	TGTGCCAGCAGTTACGGGGGATACGACACTGAAGCTTTCTTT
TRBV27	many	TRBJ1-1	-	CASSFLTGLNTEAFF	TGTGCCAGCAGTTTCCTAACAGGGCTGAACACTGAAGCTTTCTTT
TRBV7-3	-	TRBJ2-1	TRBD2	CASSRLAGGEYEQFF	TGTGCCAGCAGCCGACTAGCGGGAGGAGAGTATGAGCAGTTCTTC
TRBV6-5	many	TRBJ2-1	-	CASSYSGYNEQFF	TGTGCCAGCAGTTACTCGGGATACAATGAGCAGTTCTTC
TRBV27	-	TRBJ2-7	-	CASSPWTLKDYEQYF	TGTGCCAGCAGCCCATGGACGCTGAAGGACTACGAGCAGTACTTC
TRBV6-1	many	TRBJ2-5	-	CASGGGKETQYF	TGTGCCAGCGGTGGGGGGAAAGAGACCCAGTACTTC
TRBV10-3	-	TRBJ2-4	-	CASQGGGTKNIQYF	TGTGCCAGTCAGGGGGGGGGGACCAAAAACATTCAGTACTTC
TRBV20-1	-	TRBJ2-7	TRBD2	CSARPASGRRAYEQYF	TGCAGTGCTAGGCCGGCTAGCGGGAGGAGAGCTTACGAGCAGTACTTC
TRBV6-1	few	TRBJ2-1	-	CASSETREEQFF	TGTGCCAGCAGTGAAACTCGGGAAGAGCAGTTCTTC
TRBV20-1	few	TRBJ1-4	-	CSASLDSLNEKLFF	TGCAGTGCTTCTCTGGACAGCCTTAATGAAAAACTGTTTTTT
TRBV7-6	medium-sized	TRBJ2-3	-	CASSLVGDTQYF	TGTGCCAGCAGCTTAGTAGGTGATACGCAGTATTTT
TRBV6-1	-	TRBJ2-5	TRBD2	CASSLAGDGETQYF	TGTGCCAGCTCCCTAGCGGGAGACGGGGAGACCCAGTACTTC
TRBV6-5	-	TRBJ2-2	-	CTSNYVGNTGKLFF	TGTACCAGCAATTACGTCGGGAACACCGGGAAACTATTTTTT
TRBV5-1	once	TRBJ2-5	TRBD2	CASSLGGGGETQYF	TGCGCCAGCAGCCTGGGCGGGGGGGGAGAGACCCAGTACTTC
TRBV6-1	-	TRBJ2-5	TRBD1	CASSEAQTGSQETQYF	TGTGCCAGCAGTGAAGCCCAGACAGGGAGCCAAGAGACCCAGTACTTC
TRBV6-1	-	TRBJ1-2	-	CASSVRRGADYGYTF	TGTGCCAGCAGTGTCCGGCGGGGGGCTGACTATGGCTACACCTTC
TRBV7-6	many	TRBJ1-1	-	CASSEGTVTEAFF	TGTGCCAGCAGCGAAGGGACGGTCACTGAAGCTTTCTTT
TRBV4-1	-	TRBJ1-5	-	CASGANQPQHF	TGCGCCAGCGGCGCTAATCAGCCCCAGCATTTT
TRBV6-5	few	TRBJ1-2	TRBD1	CASSYPGQGIGGYTF	TGTGCCAGCAGTTACCCGGGACAGGGGATCGGAGGCTACACCTTC
TRBV6-5	few	TRBJ2-1	TRBD2	CASSILAGTYNEQFF	TGTGCCAGCAGTATACTAGCGGGGACTTACAATGAGCAGTTCTTC
TRBV6-4	once	TRBJ2-3	-	CASSDGTSTDTQYF	TGTGCCAGCAGTGACGGGACTAGCACAGATACGCAGTATTTT
TRBV10-2	-	TRBJ2-1	TRBD2	CASRLASYNEQFF	TGCGCCAGCAGACTAGCGTCCTACAATGAGCAGTTCTTC
TRBV7-2	once	TRBJ2-3	TRBD2	CASSSGLVVDTQYF	TGTGCCAGCAGCTCAGGACTAGTTGTAGATACGCAGTATTTT
TRBV30	-	TRBJ2-1	-	CASQRHEQFF	TGTGCCTCCCAGCGGCATGAGCAGTTCTTC
TRBV12-3/TRBV12-4	many	TRBJ2-5	-	CASSLNYRETQYF	TGTGCCAGCAGTTTGAACTATCGGGAGACCCAGTACTTC
TRBV6-2/TRBV6-3	many	TRBJ2-3	-	CASSWQVRDTQYF	TGTGCCAGCAGTTGGCAGGTCCGGGATACGCAGTATTTT
TRBV6-1	many	TRBJ1-3	TRBD1	CATGGQGSTGNTIYF	TGTGCCACTGGGGGACAGGGGAGTACGGGAAACACCATATATTTT
TRBV28	-	TRBJ2-5	TRBD1	CASSLDVRGTETQYF	TGTGCCAGCAGTTTAGATGTCAGGGGGACGGAGACCCAGTACTTC
TRBV18	many	TRBJ1-4	TRBD1	CASSSGQGIQNEKLFF	TGTGCCAGCTCCTCGGGACAGGGGATCCAGAATGAAAAACTGTTTTTT
TRBV6-5	few	TRBJ2-7	TRBD1	CASSYIRQGARDSGSYEQYF	TGTGCCAGCAGTTACATTCGACAGGGGGCGCGGGATAGCGGCTCCTACGAGCAGTACTTC
TRBV6-5	-	TRBJ1-2	-	CASSYSAGVRRHYTF	TGTGCCAGCAGTTACTCTGCGGGTGTCCGCCGACATTACACCTTC
TRBV10-3	-	TRBJ1-5	TRBD1	CATRQGDLSNQPHHF	TGTGCCACCAGACAGGGAGATCTTAGCAATCAGCCCCACCACTTT
TRBV9	-	TRBJ2-1	-	CASSPSRSSRLYNEQFF	TGTGCCAGCAGCCCTTCCCGGTCATCCAGGCTTTACAATGAGCAGTTCTTC
TRBV6-1	many	TRBJ2-1	-	CASSADSGAYNEQFF	TGTGCCAGCAGTGCTGATAGCGGAGCCTACAATGAGCAGTTCTTC
TRBV6-1	-	TRBJ2-3	-	CASSERGLRATDTQYF	TGTGCCAGCAGTGAAAGGGGACTGAGGGCCACAGATACGCAGTATTTT